One sample yielded the 29 T cell receptor beta chains listed below, sequenced in a study of control samples from healthy donors and cancer patients. The protocol was immunoSEQ multiplex PCR, while the TCRdb copy is restricted to in-frame clones and leaves out a portion. The data show approximately 120,000 clones, 80% to 90% seen once. What was sequenced was blood. These receptors were taken from a woman in her forties or fifties in good health.

This rearrangement joins TRBV5-1 to TRBJ1-5; tentatively, D is TRBD1 (5 bases). Germline CDR1 is SGHRS and CDR2 is YFSETQ. V was shortened by 4 bases and J by 9 bases, with 20 bases between the two germline ends. CDR3 length equals 15 residues. The CDR3 region has the DNA TGCGCCAGCAGCCTTAACGACAGCCCGGATGGGCCCCAGCATTTT. Translated: CASSLNDSPDGPQHF.

The rearrangement joins TRBV6-2 or TRBV6-3 to TRBJ1-1; D ambiguous. Trimming shortened V by 1 base and J by 0 bases, and 9 bases separated the two germline ends. The length of the CDR3 is 15 residues. Per germline, CDR1 MNHEY and CDR2 SVGEGT. CDR3 sequence (DNA): TGTGCCAGCAGTTACTTTGAGACCATGAACACTGAAGCTTTCTTT. As protein: CASSYFETMNTEAFF.

The rearrangement joins TRBV6-5 to TRBJ1-5, with TRBD1 matching 10 bases. Looked up from germline, CDR1 is MNHEY and CDR2 is SVGAGI. V shed 6 bases, J shed 2 bases, and the junction held 4 bases outside the gene matches. The CDR3 covers 15 residues. The CDR3 bases are TGTGCCAGCAGAAAGACAGGGGGCCGCAATCAGCCCCAGCATTTT. As protein: CASRKTGGRNQPQHF.

The gene calls are TRBV6-4 and TRBJ2-2, with TRBD1 as a possible D gene (6 bases). In germline, CDR1 is MRHNA, CDR2 SNTAGT. The CDR3 runs to 16 residues. V was shortened by 0 bases and J by 7 bases, with 15 bases between the two germline ends. CDR3 sequence reads: CASSDSPRGLHGELFF. The CDR3 bases are TGTGCCAGCAGTGACTCGCCCAGGGGTCTGCACGGGGAGCTGTTTTTT.

The CDR3 coding sequence is TGCGCCAGCAGGGCTAGCGGGAGCAATGAGCAGTTCTTC. Its protein product is CASRASGSNEQFF. The V and J genes are TRBV4-1 and TRBJ2-1, with 10 bases that match TRBD2. Germline V gene sequence: CDR1 MGHRA, CDR2 YSYEKL. The V gene end was trimmed by 6 bases and the J gene end by 6 bases; junction bases not matched to a gene: 2. The CDR3 totals 13 residues.

The chain links TRBV7-4 to TRBJ2-7, with a weak D call TRBD1 (5 bases). Germline V gives CDR1 SGHVT, CDR2 SQSDAQ. The CDR3 runs 17 residues. V lost 1 base and J 0 bases, leaving 16 bases between the germline ends. This CDR3 reads CASSLVGHLLVSYEQYV. CDR3 nucleotides: TGTGCCAGCAGCTTAGTTGGACACCTCTTGGTCTCCTACGAGCAGTACGTC.

This clone has just a few counts. The gene calls are TRBV29-1 and TRBJ1-5; no clear D. The germline CDR1 and CDR2 sequences are SQVTM and ANQGSEA. V shed 4 bases and J shed 3 bases, with 10 bases lying between them. The CDR3 length is 13 residues. The DNA of the CDR3 is TGCAGCGTTGGAGGGCAGAACAATCAGCCCCAGCATTTT. Its protein product is CSVGGQNNQPQHF.

The CDR3 protein is CAVRGARVQETQYF. The CDR3 region has the DNA TGTGCCGTACGGGGGGCCCGAGTCCAGGAGACCCAGTACTTC. V usage is TRBV30 and J usage is TRBJ2-5, with D maybe TRBD2 (7 bases). V lost 8 bases to trimming and J lost 5 bases, with 21 bases between them. The CDR3 is made up of 14 amino acids. CDR1 is GTSNPN, CDR2 SVGIG, per germline (reference sequence).

The CDR3 reads CASLGTDHLYGYTF. For the CDR3, the DNA is TGTGCCAGCTTAGGGACGGACCACCTCTATGGCTACACCTTC. V and J are TRBV21-1 and TRBJ1-2. TRBV21-1 is recorded as a pseudogene. The CDR3 has 14 residues.

The chain couples TRBV10-2 to TRBJ1-3, with D maybe TRBD1 (5 bases). V lost 3 bases and J 8 bases, leaving 8 bases between the germline ends. Germline CDR1 reads WSHSY; CDR2 reads SAAADI. This CDR3 region has 12 residues. CDR3 protein: CASSDEGHTIYF. Written as DNA, the CDR3 is TGCGCCAGCAGTGATGAGGGGCACACCATATATTTT.

The rearrangement uses TRBV3-1 (or the pseudogene TRBV3-2) and TRBJ1-4; the D is unclear. V was clipped by 0 bases and J by 4 bases, with 6 bases between them. CDR3 length: 14 residues. Germline CDR1 and CDR2: LGHDT and YNNKEL (reference sequence). The CDR3 sequence is CASSQDTGNEKLFF. The CDR3 nucleotides are TGTGCCAGCAGCCAAGACACGGGTAATGAAAAACTGTTTTTT.

This clone was observed a few times. The rearrangement joins TRBV24-1 to TRBJ2-2, with D tentatively TRBD1 (6 bases). The CDR3 runs to 16 residues. The V end lost 6 bases, the J end lost 7 bases, and 20 bases lay between the germline ends. Germline V gene lookup returns CDR1 KGHDR and CDR2 SFDVKD. CDR3 region: CATSPLGKGVHGELFF. DNA of the CDR3: TGTGCCACCAGTCCCCTGGGGAAGGGGGTTCACGGGGAGCTGTTTTTT.

The genes are TRBV7-2 and TRBJ1-5; TRBD1 is a possible D gene (6 bases). The CDR3 spans 14 residues. V gave up 3 bases and J gave up 7 bases, with 13 bases separating them. Germline V lookup: CDR1 SGHTA, CDR2 FQGNSA. The chain's CDR3 is CASSLTRGGQPQHF. As DNA, the CDR3 is TGTGCCAGCAGCTTGACGAGGGGGGGCCAGCCCCAGCATTTT.

V is TRBV2 and J is TRBJ2-5; TRBD1 matches 7 bases. CDR1 and CDR2 from the germline V gene are SNHLY and FYNNEI. Trimming at V came to 2 bases and at J to 5 bases, leaving 11 bases not matched to a gene. This CDR3 comprises 16 residues. The CDR3 loop reads CASSESLLGGAETQYF. CDR3 DNA: TGTGCCAGCAGTGAAAGTTTATTAGGGGGCGCGGAGACCCAGTACTTC.

This sequence joins TRBV6-5 and TRBJ2-1, with a weak D call TRBD2 (5 bases). The CDR3 sequence is 15 residues long. The V gene lost 8 bases and the J gene lost 0 bases, with 14 bases spanning the gap. Per germline, CDR1 MNHEY and CDR2 SVGAGI. This CDR3 reads CASQSGLSSYNEQFF. CDR3 in DNA: TGTGCCAGCCAGAGCGGCCTTAGCTCCTACAATGAGCAGTTCTTC.

This chain connects TRBV7-2 to TRBJ1-1; D might be TRBD1 (6 bases). V was shortened by 5 bases and J by 5 bases, with 18 bases between the two germline ends. The CDR3 spans 15 residues. CDR1 is SGHTA and CDR2 is FQGNSA in the germline V gene. The CDR3 here is CASSHMEGVGTEAFF. The CDR3 bases are TGTGCCAGCAGCCACATGGAGGGGGTAGGGACTGAAGCTTTCTTT. Filled out from reference TRBV7-2 and TRBJ1-1, the complete variable domain reads GAGVSQSPSNKVTEKGKDVELRCDPISGHTALYWYRQSLGQGLEFLIYFQGNSAPDKSGLPSDRFSAERTGGSVSTLTIQRTQQEDSAVYLCASSHMEGVGTEAFFGQGTRLTVV.

The chain joins TRBV5-1 to TRBJ1-6, with D uncertain. Germline CDR1 and CDR2: SGHRS and YFSETQ. The CDR3 runs 13 residues. Trimming shortened V by 4 bases and J by 13 bases, and 15 bases separated the two germline ends. CDR3 DNA sequence: TGCGCCAGCAGCCCGCGTCCCGGGATGCCCCTCCACTTT. Encoded protein: CASSPRPGMPLHF.

This rearrangement joins TRBV4-3 to TRBJ2-1, with a tentative D call TRBD2 (6 bases). Trimming took 0 bases from V and 6 from J, leaving 12 bases between them. The germline CDR1 and CDR2 sequences are LGHNA and YSLEER. The CDR3 has 15 amino acids. DNA for the CDR3: TGCGCCAGCAGCCAAGATTCCGGGAGACGCAATGAGCAGTTCTTC. Protein sequence: CASSQDSGRRNEQFF.

About this clone: The junction departs from germline at one end; a sequencing error may be responsible. The chain uses TRBV3-1 (or the pseudogene TRBV3-2) and TRBJ1-3; D is undetermined. Germline CDR1 LGHDT, CDR2 YNNKEL (reference sequence). The CDR3 consists of 12 residues. CDR3 nucleotide sequence: TGTGCCAGCAGCCAGACTGGAAGCACCATATATTTT. Residues: CASSQTGSTIYF.

This clone occurred a few times. The chain uses TRBV28 and TRBJ1-5, with D tentatively TRBD1 (5 bases). This CDR3 spans 13 amino acids. V was pared by 9 bases and J by 4 bases, with 13 bases between. CDR1 is MDHEN and CDR2 is SYDVKM in the germline V gene. CDR3 DNA sequence: TGTGCCAGTACAATGGGGGGGAATCAGCCCCAGCATTTT. This sequence encodes CASTMGGNQPQHF.

This chain joins TRBV11-2 and TRBJ1-6; no firm D call. The CDR3 runs to 17 residues. V was clipped by 6 bases and J by 0 bases, with 15 bases between them. Per germline, CDR1 SGHAT and CDR2 FQNNGV. CDR3: CASRPSGSSSYNSPLHF. In DNA form, the CDR3 reads TGTGCCAGCAGGCCTAGCGGCAGCAGCTCCTATAATTCACCCCTCCACTTT.

This clone was counted once. The chain is built from TRBV18 and TRBJ1-4; D is undetermined. Trimming cost V 2 bases and J 0 bases, with 10 bases left between them. The CDR3 contains 16 residues. In germline, CDR1 is KGHSH, CDR2 LQKENI. The CDR3 protein is CASSPMTEATNEKLFF. CDR3 nucleotides: TGTGCCAGCTCACCAATGACGGAGGCAACTAATGAAAAACTGTTTTTT. Drawing the rest from reference TRBV18 and TRBJ1-4, the complete variable domain is NAGVMQNPRHLVRRRGQEARLRCSPMKGHSHVYWYRQLPEEGLKFMVYLQKENIIDESGMPKERFSAEFPKEGPSILRIQQVVRGDSAAYFCASSPMTEATNEKLFFGSGTQLSVL.

The rearrangement joins TRBV5-6 to TRBJ2-3; no clear D gene. The CDR3 runs to 13 residues. Per the germline V gene, CDR1 is SGHDT and CDR2 is YYEEEE. V lost 4 bases, J lost 2 bases, and 8 bases lay in between. In DNA, the CDR3 is TGTGCCAGCAGCCCGCCCCACACAGATACGCAGTATTTT. It is translated as CASSPPHTDTQYF.

The rearrangement links TRBV7-2 to TRBJ2-3; D unclear. Trimming shortened V by 5 bases and J by 2 bases, and 5 bases separated the two germline ends. The CDR3 has 12 amino acids. The germline V gene encodes CDR1 SGHTA and CDR2 FQGNSA. CDR3: CASSLDTDTQYF. The CDR3 DNA reads as TGTGCCAGCAGCCTTGACACAGATACGCAGTATTTT.

The V gene is TRBV6-1, the J gene TRBJ1-2; 9 bases agree with TRBD1. Germline loops: CDR1 MNHNS, CDR2 SASEGT. CDR3 length equals 17 residues. V dropped 2 bases and J dropped 3; count of bases not matched to a gene: 10. CDR3 bases: TGTGCCAGCAGTGAATCCCAACAGGGGGCGCGGTACTATGGCTACACCTTC. Amino acids: CASSESQQGARYYGYTF.

The genes are TRBV12-3 or TRBV12-4 and TRBJ1-2; D remains unclear. V dropped 1 base and J dropped 4 bases, with 4 bases sitting between them. CDR3 size: 12 residues. CDR3 amino acids: CASSLGSYGYTF. DNA for the CDR3: TGTGCCAGCAGTTTAGGTTCCTATGGCTACACCTTC.

The gene calls are TRBV7-2 and TRBJ1-4; D unresolved. The CDR3 has 13 amino acids. Germline loops: CDR1 SGHTA, CDR2 FQGNSA. V lost 3 bases and J 4 bases, leaving 6 bases between the germline ends. CDR3 protein: CASSFGSNEKLFF. In DNA, the CDR3 is TGTGCCAGCAGCTTTGGGAGTAATGAAAAACTGTTTTTT. The full variable domain, in which reference TRBV7-2 and TRBJ1-4 provide the parts outside the CDR3, is GAGVSQSPSNKVTEKGKDVELRCDPISGHTALYWYRQSLGQGLEFLIYFQGNSAPDKSGLPSDRFSAERTGGSVSTLTIQRTQQEDSAVYLCASSFGSNEKLFFGSGTQLSVL.

The chain carries TRBV6-1 and TRBJ2-3; no clear D. CDR3 length: 13 residues. Trimming stripped 2 bases from V and 4 bases from J, with 7 bases between. From germline, CDR1 is MNHNS and CDR2 SASEGT. The CDR3: CASSEPGSDTQYF. In DNA form, the CDR3 reads TGTGCCAGCAGTGAACCGGGTTCAGATACGCAGTATTTT.

This clone was observed a handful of times. The V and J genes are TRBV4-1 and TRBJ2-7; the D gene is possibly TRBD2 (6 bases). The CDR3 contains 16 residues. Trimming removed 2 bases from V and 2 bases from J, with 16 bases in between. CDR1 and CDR2 (germline): MGHRA, YSYEKL. The CDR3 bases are TGCGCCAGCAGCCAATCCCTAGCGCTCTCTCCCTACGAGCAGTACTTC. Protein: CASSQSLALSPYEQYF.